The entry below describes one T cell receptor beta chain. This specimen comes from a study of blood T cell repertoires in COVID-19. Study-wide context: Acute and convalescent COVID-19 samples came from the United States, Italy and Spain. From T cells, B-cell-depleted T cells, or PBMCs came the material, which was cDNA or gDNA.

As processed by the authors: Amplification of reference gene primers provided the estimated nucleated cell counts. Clones were sequenced by immunoSEQ multiplex PCR, and TCRdb holds only the in-frame ones, with some missing. V, J and clone size were drawn from that table, and D and trimming were deduced from the DNA. The sample yields 90,000 to 100,000 clones, roughly 87% seen once. This CDR3 has 17 amino acids. With 2 bases clipped from V and 5 bases from J, the junction kept 5 bases outside the gene matches. Per the germline V gene, CDR1 is SGHNT and CDR2 is YYREEE (reference sequence). Sample: peripheral blood. This sequence originates from a man of 80 years or more with acute or convalescent COVID-19. The genes are TRBV5-4 and TRBJ2-2; 14 bases fit TRBD2. The CDR3 coding sequence is TGTGCCAGCAGCTTAGGGACTAGCGGGAGAAGGACCGGGGAGCTGTTTTTT. Translation gives CASSLGTSGRRTGELFF.